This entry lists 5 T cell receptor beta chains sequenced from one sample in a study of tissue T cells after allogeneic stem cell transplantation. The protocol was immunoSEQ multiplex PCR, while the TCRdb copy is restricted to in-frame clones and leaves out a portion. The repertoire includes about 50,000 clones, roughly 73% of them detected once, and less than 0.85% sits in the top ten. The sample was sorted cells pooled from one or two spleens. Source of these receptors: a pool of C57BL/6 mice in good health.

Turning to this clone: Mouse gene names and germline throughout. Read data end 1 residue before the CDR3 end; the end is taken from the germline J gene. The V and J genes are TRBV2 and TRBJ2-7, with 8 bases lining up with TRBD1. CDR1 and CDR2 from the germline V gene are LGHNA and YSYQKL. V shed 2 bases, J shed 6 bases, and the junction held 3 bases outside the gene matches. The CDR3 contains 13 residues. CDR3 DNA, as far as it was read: TGTGCCAGCAGCCAATCCCAGGGGGCTGAACAGTAC. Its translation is CASSQSQGAEQY. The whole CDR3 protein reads CASSQSQGAEQYF.

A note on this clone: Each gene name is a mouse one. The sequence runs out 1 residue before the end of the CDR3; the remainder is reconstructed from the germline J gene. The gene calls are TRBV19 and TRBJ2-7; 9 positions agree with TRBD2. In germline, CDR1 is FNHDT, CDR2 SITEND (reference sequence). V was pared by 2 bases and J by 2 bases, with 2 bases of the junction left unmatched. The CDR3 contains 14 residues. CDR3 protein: CASSMLGGTYEQYF. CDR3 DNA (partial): TGTGCCAGCAGTATGCTGGGGGGGACCTATGAACAGTAC.

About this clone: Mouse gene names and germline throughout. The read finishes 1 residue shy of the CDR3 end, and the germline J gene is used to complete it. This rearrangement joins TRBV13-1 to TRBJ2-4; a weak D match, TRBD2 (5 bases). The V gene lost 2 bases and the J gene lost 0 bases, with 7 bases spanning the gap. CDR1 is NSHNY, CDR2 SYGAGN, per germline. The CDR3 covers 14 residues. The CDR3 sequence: CASSELESQNTLYF. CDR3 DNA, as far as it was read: TGTGCCAGCAGTGAACTGGAAAGTCAAAACACCTTGTAC.

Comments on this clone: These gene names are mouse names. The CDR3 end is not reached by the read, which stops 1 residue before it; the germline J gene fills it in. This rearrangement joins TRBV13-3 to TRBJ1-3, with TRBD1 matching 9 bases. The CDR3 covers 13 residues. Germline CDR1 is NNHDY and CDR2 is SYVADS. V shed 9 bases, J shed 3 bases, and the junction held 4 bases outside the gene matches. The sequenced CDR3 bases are TGTGCCACCTCGGACAGGGGTGGAAATACGCTCTAT. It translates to CATSDRGGNTLY. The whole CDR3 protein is CATSDRGGNTLYF.

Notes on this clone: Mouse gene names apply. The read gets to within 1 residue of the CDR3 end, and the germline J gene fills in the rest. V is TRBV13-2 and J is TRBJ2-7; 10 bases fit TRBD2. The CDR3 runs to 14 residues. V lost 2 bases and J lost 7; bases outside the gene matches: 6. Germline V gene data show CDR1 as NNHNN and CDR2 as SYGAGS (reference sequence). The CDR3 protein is CASGERLGGREQYF. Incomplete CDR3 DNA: TGTGCCAGCGGTGAACGCCTGGGGGGGCGAGAACAGTAC.